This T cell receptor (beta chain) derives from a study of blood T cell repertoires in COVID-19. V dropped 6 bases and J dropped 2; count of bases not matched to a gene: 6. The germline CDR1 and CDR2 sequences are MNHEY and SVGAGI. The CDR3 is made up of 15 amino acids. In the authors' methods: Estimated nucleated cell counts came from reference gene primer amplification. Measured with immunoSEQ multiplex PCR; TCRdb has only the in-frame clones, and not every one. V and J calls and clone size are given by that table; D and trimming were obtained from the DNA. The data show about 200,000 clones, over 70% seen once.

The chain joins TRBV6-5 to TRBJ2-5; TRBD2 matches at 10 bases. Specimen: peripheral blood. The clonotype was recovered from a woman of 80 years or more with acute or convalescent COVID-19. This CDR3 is CASRRAGGLQETQYF. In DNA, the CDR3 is TGTGCCAGCAGGAGAGCGGGAGGGCTTCAAGAGACCCAGTACTTC.